Listed here are 2 T cell receptor beta chains from one sample, sequenced in a study of blood T cells in healthy people across ages. PCR was performed a second time for about 7 to 12 cycles using a sample-barcoded 5' primer and a J-beta primer mix. TCRdb recomputed calls from the 5' RACE reads with MiXCR, one row per CDR3 protein. The sample consists of roughly 2 million distinct CDR3 sequences, roughly 49% of them appearing once. Material for sequencing was blood. These receptor sequences come from a woman in her thirties or forties in good health.

The rearrangement joins TRBV28 to TRBJ2-7; 7 bases fit TRBD1. The germline gives CDR1 MDHEN, CDR2 SYDVKM. This CDR3 has 14 amino acids. The J segment lost 6 bases and the V segment lost 5 bases, leaving 10 bases of the junction unmatched. The CDR3 reads CASSPTGSSAEQYF. The CDR3 DNA is TGTGCCAGCAGTCCGACAGGGTCATCCGCCGAGCAGTACTTC.

Only one count was recorded for this clonotype. This rearrangement joins TRBV28 to TRBJ1-5; tentatively, D is TRBD1 (6 bases). This CDR3 is built from 15 residues. The ends were cut back, 6 bases at V and 1 base at J, with 13 bases in the middle. The germline V gene has CDR1 MDHEN and CDR2 SYDVKM. CDR3 bases: TGTGCCAGCAGCGTTCCGACAGGCAGCAATCAGCCCCAGCATTTT. This codes for CASSVPTGSNQPQHF.